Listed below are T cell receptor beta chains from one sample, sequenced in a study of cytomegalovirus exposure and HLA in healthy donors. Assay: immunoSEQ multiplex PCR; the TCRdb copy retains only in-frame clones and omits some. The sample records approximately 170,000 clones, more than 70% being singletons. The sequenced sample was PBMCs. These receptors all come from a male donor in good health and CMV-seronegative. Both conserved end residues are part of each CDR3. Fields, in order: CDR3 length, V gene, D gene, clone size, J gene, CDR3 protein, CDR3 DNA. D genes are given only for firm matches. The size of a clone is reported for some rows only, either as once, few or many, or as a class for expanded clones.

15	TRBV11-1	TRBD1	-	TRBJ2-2	CASGRRGLSTGELFF	TGTGCCAGCGGTCGCAGGGGGCTGTCTACCGGGGAGCTGTTTTTT
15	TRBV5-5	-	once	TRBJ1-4	CASNPAGIFREKLFF	TGTGCCAGCAACCCGGCGGGTATATTCAGGGAAAAACTGTTTTTT
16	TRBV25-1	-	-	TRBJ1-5	CASSPATGTANQPQHF	TGTGCCAGCAGCCCGGCTACAGGGACCGCCAATCAGCCCCAGCATTTT
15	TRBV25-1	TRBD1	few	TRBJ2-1	CASSEGQGWSNEQFF	TGTGCCAGCAGTGAAGGACAGGGATGGTCTAATGAGCAGTTCTTC
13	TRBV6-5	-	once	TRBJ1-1	CASSYLMRTEAFF	TGTGCCAGCAGTTATTTGATGCGGACTGAAGCTTTCTTT
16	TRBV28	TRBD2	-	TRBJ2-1	CASRALRTSGPNEQFF	TGTGCCAGCAGAGCTTTGAGGACTAGCGGGCCGAATGAGCAGTTCTTC
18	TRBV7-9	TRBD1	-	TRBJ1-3	CASSSASRDRGTGNTIYF	TGTGCCAGCAGCTCCGCTTCTCGGGACAGGGGCACTGGAAACACCATATATTTT
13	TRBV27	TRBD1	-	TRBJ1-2	CASRHDRAYGYTF	TGTGCCAGCAGACACGACAGGGCTTATGGCTACACCTTC
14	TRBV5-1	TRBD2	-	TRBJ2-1	CASSPTSLGNEQFF	TGCGCCAGCAGCCCGACTAGCCTGGGGAATGAGCAGTTCTTC
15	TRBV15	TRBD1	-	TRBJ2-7	CATSKELTGVDEQYF	TGTGCCACCTCGAAGGAGTTGACAGGGGTGGACGAGCAGTACTTC
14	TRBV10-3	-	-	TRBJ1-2	CAISESTQGFGYTF	TGTGCCATCAGTGAGTCGACCCAGGGTTTTGGCTACACCTTC
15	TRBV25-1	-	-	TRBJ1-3	CASSEPGSRVNTIYF	TGTGCCAGCAGTGAACCGGGCTCCAGGGTGAACACCATATATTTT
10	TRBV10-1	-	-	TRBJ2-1	CASRKSEQFF	TGCGCCAGCAGAAAGAGTGAGCAGTTCTTC
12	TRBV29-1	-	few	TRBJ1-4	CSVRPTNEKLFF	TGCAGCGTTCGTCCGACTAATGAAAAACTGTTTTTT
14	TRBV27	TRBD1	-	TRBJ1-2	CASTTGEMTRGYTF	TGTGCCAGCACAACAGGGGAAATGACTCGGGGCTACACCTTC
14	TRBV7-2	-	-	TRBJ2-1	CASTPRGGYNEQFF	TGTGCCAGCACCCCGAGGGGGGGCTACAATGAGCAGTTCTTC
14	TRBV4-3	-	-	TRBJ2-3	CASSQLQGADTQYF	TGCGCCAGCAGCCAGCTGCAGGGCGCAGATACGCAGTATTTT
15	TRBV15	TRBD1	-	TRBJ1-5	CATSEDRGLDQPQHF	TGTGCCACCAGCGAGGACAGGGGGCTTGACCAGCCCCAGCATTTT
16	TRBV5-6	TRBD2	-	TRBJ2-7	CASSLSSGMVSYEQYF	TGTGCCAGCAGCTTGAGTAGCGGGATGGTATCCTACGAGCAGTACTTC
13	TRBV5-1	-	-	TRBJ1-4	CASSFPTNEKLFF	TGCGCCAGCAGCTTCCCGACTAATGAAAAACTGTTTTTT
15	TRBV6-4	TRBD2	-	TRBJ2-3	CASSGLAGGTDTQYF	TGTGCCAGCAGTGGACTAGCGGGGGGCACAGATACGCAGTATTTT
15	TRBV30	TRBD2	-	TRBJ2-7	CAWRQNSGSIYEQYF	TGTGCCTGGAGACAGAATAGCGGGAGCATCTACGAGCAGTACTTC
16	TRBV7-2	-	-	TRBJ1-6	CASSLSPGGLGSPLHF	TGTGCCAGCAGCTTATCGCCGGGGGGGTTGGGATCACCCCTCCACTTT
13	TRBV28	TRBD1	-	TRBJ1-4	CASYRTGDEKLFF	TGTGCCAGCTATCGGACAGGCGACGAAAAACTGTTTTTT